This T cell receptor (beta chain) was identified during a study of blood T cell repertoires in COVID-19. Method: immunoSEQ multiplex PCR; TCRdb's copy keeps in-frame clones and lacks some. Among 200,000 to 250,000 clones, roughly 80% were seen once, and the ten largest hold about 10%. J lost 7 bases, V lost 2 bases, and 5 bases had no gene match. The CDR3 spans 14 residues. Per the germline V gene, CDR1 is SGHRS and CDR2 is YFSETQ. The specimen was peripheral blood. The rearrangement joins TRBV5-1 to TRBJ1-4; 7 nucleotides match TRBD1. The clonotype was recovered from a woman older than 75 with acute or convalescent COVID-19. DNA of the CDR3: TGCGCCAGCAGCTTCAGGCGGGACAGTGAAAAACTGTTTTTT. Amino acids: CASSFRRDSEKLFF.